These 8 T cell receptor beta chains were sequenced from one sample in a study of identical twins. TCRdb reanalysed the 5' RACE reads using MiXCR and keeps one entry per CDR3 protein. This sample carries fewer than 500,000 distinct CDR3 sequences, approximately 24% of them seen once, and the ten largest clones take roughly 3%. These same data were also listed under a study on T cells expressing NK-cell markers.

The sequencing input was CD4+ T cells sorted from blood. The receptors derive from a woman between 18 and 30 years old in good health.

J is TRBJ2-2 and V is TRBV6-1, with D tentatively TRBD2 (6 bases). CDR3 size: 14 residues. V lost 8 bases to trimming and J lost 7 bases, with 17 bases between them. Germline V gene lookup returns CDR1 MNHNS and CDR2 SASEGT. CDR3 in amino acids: CASVVGRSSGELFF. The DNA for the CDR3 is TGTGCCAGCGTCGTCGGGAGATCTAGCGGGGAGCTGTTTTTT.

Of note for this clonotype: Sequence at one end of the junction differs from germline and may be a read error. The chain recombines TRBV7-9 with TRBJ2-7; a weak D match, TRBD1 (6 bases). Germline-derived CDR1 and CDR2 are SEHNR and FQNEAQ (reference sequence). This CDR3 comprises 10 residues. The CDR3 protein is CASSTDRIDF. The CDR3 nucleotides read TGTGCCAGCAGCACCGACAGGATCGACTTC.

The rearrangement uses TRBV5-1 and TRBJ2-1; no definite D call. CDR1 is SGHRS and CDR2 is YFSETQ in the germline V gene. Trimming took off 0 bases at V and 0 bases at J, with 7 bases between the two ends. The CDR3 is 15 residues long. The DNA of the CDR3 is TGCGCCAGCAGCTTGGTGGTGGACTCCTACAATGAGCAGTTCTTC. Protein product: CASSLVVDSYNEQFF.

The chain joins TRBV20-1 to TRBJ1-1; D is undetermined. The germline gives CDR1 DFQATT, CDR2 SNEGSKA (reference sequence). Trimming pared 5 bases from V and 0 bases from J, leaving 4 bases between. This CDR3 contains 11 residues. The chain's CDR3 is CSAWMNTEAFF. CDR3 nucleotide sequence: TGCAGTGCTTGGATGAACACTGAAGCTTTCTTT.

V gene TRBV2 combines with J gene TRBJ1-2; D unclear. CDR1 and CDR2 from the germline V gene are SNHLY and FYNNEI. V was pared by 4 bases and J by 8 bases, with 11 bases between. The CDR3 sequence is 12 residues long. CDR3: CASSALSAGYTF. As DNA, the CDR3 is TGTGCCAGCAGTGCACTATCCGCCGGCTACACCTTC.

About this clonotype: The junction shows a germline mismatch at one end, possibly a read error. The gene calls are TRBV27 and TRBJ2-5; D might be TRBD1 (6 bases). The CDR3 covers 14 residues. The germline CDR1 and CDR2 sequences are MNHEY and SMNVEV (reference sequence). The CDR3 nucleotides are TGTGCCAGCAGTTTTATGGGGGCGGGCGAGATCCAGTACTTC. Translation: CASSFMGAGEIQYF.

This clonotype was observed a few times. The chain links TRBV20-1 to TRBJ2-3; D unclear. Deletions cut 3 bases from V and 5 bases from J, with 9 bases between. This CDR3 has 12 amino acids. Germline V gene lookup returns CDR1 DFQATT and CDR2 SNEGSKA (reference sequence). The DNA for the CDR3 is TGCAGTGCTAGGGATTACGGAGATACGCAGTATTTT. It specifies CSARDYGDTQYF.

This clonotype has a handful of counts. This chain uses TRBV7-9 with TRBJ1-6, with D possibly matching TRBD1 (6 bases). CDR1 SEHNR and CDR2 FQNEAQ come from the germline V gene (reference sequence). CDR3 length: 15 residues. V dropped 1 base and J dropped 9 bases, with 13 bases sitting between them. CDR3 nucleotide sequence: TGTGCCAGCAGCTTAGGTGACAGGTTGTTTTCACCCCTCCACTTT. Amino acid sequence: CASSLGDRLFSPLHF.